Here is one T cell receptor beta chain with its context. This entry belongs to a study of blood T cell repertoires in COVID-19. Study-level information: PBMCs, B-cell-depleted T cells, or T cells were the source of the cDNA or gDNA that made up the material.

The CDR3 has 13 amino acids. The germline gives CDR1 GTSNPN, CDR2 SVGIG (reference sequence). V was trimmed by 2 bases and J by 4 bases, leaving 9 bases between them. Under the authors' procedure: Quantification of nucleated cells was approximated via reference gene primer amplification. The table came from immunoSEQ multiplex PCR; TCRdb's copy has only in-frame clones and leaves some out. The V and J calls and clone size are taken from that table; D and trimming were inferred from the DNA. The table has roughly 220,000 clones, over 80% seen once. Individuals aged roughly 18 to 90 years were recruited from about two dozen US areas. Categorization into cohorts depended on clinical history that participants reported.

This receptor was identified in a woman between 40 and 50 years old who had recovered from COVID-19. Input material: PBMCs or T cells enriched from blood (not recorded which). This chain links TRBV30 with TRBJ2-1; possible D gene TRBD2, 5 bases. CDR3 bases: TGTGCCTGGAGTCTCGGACTTTACAATGAGCAGTTCTTC. Translation gives CAWSLGLYNEQFF.